The rows below give T cell receptor beta chains drawn from one sample of a study of shared clonotypes between healthy human individuals. Measured with immunoSEQ multiplex PCR; TCRdb has only the in-frame clones, and not every one. The data contain roughly 2,000,000 clones, roughly 95% of them singletons. Sequencing used naive CD8+ T cells from PBMCs. These receptors originate from a man younger than 35 in good health. Some clones in this sample may be carry-over from other donors' samples. Each CDR3 is given without its conserved first and last residue. Fields, in order: V gene, CDR3 protein.

TRBV9,ASSALLAGAGDEQF
TRBV4-1,ASSRLPGRTLGNEQF
TRBV4-2,ASSQDAPVTEAF
TRBV18,ASSPWDRGASGANVLT
TRBV7-2,ASRGTPRYDEQY
TRBV5-6,ASSLGVNTEAF
TRBV6-5,ASSGDSLPTHEQY
TRBV18,ASSPVPGSKETQY
TRBV7-9,ASSPTSGSYEQY
TRBV6-6,ASSYFRDSLFYGYT
TRBV10-3,AISTPGTSGRSSYNEQF
TRBV10-3,AIREIGLYYEQY
TRBV7-6,ASSSRLGYEQY
TRBV5-1,ASSSPRNEQF
TRBV28,ASSSVTEGPLTHP
TRBV13,ASSLRDNEQF
TRBV11-2,ASRNNQRQRLNNEQF
TRBV5-6,ASSERTPGGPSGANVLT
TRBV11-2,ASSRGPYEQY
TRBV25-1,ASSFPRGATDTQY
TRBV20-1,TPAGVYGYT
TRBV10-3,ASTPKESSYEQY
TRBV4-3,ASSQILTGTGGAGGEKLF
TRBV7-2,ASSLGATEAF
TRBV4-1,ASSQRGETEAF
TRBV15,ATSRGVVSYEQY
TRBV7-6,ASSYPADANTGELF
TRBV9,ASSPTGSTEAF
TRBV7-3,ASSLVQGVSSDTQY
TRBV5-6,ASSPGDNEQF
TRBV28,ASSLTTFSADPTDTQY